These 19 T cell receptor beta chains were sequenced from one sample in a study of OX40 agonist ivuxolimab in advanced cancers. Only in-frame clones appear in the TCRdb table, and some are missing; sequencing was by immunoSEQ multiplex PCR. Here the sample spans roughly 56,000 clones, around nine tenths being singletons. The starting material was CD4+ or CD8+ T cells sorted from blood, obtained in a trial of the OX40 agonist ivuxolimab. The receptors were gathered from an adult with an advanced solid tumor such as melanoma, head and neck, liver or kidney cancer.

The V gene is TRBV29-1, the J gene TRBJ2-3; 9 bases map to TRBD1. Germline CDR1 SQVTM, CDR2 ANQGSEA. This CDR3 has 14 residues. V shed 7 bases, J shed 0 bases, and the junction held 5 bases outside the gene matches. In DNA, the CDR3 is TGCAGCGCCCGGGACAGGGACAGCACAGATACGCAGTATTTT. This translates into CSARDRDSTDTQYF.

The genes are TRBV7-9 and TRBJ2-7; D might be TRBD2 (6 bases). Trimming pared 2 bases from V and 1 base from J, leaving 12 bases between. The germline V gene encodes CDR1 SEHNR and CDR2 FQNEAQ (reference sequence). CDR3 length equals 15 residues. CDR3 nucleotides: TGTGCCAGCAGCTTACGACCCGCGGGATCCTACGAGCAGTACTTC. Translated: CASSLRPAGSYEQYF. The variable domain in full, with the rest retrieved from reference TRBV7-9 and TRBJ2-7, is DTGVSQNPRHKITKRGQNVTFRCDPISEHNRLYWYRQTLGQGPEFLTYFQNEAQLEKSRLLSDRFSAERPKGSFSTLEIQRTEQGDSAMYLCASSLRPAGSYEQYFGPGTRLTVT.

CDR3 protein: CASSRPGQFMNTEAFF. CDR3 DNA sequence: TGTGCCAGCAGCCGCCCGGGACAATTCATGAACACTGAAGCTTTCTTT. The V call is TRBV5-4, the J call TRBJ1-1; maybe TRBD1 (6 bases). Germline assignment: CDR1 SGHNT and CDR2 YYREEE (reference sequence). V lost 4 bases and J lost 0, with 16 bases in between. The CDR3 totals 16 residues.

The rearrangement links TRBV5-4 to TRBJ2-2, with D unclear. Germline CDR1 SGHNT, CDR2 YYREEE (reference sequence). Trimming pared 1 base from V and 0 bases from J, leaving 7 bases between. The CDR3 loop spans 15 amino acids. CDR3 loop: CASSLSLPNTGELFF. The CDR3, as DNA: TGTGCCAGCAGCTTGTCACTACCGAACACCGGGGAGCTGTTTTTT.

The J gene is TRBJ2-1, the V gene TRBV5-1, with 12 bases aligning to TRBD2. The CDR3 runs 15 residues. The germline V gene encodes CDR1 SGHRS and CDR2 YFSETQ. With 6 bases clipped from V and 8 bases from J, the junction kept 9 bases outside the gene matches. The DNA of the CDR3 is TGCGCCAGCACATGGTCCGGGACTAGCGGGTATGAGCAGTTCTTC. Translation gives CASTWSGTSGYEQFF.

This clone was detected only once. The chain is built from TRBV7-3 and TRBJ2-3; 8 positions agree with TRBD2. The J segment lost 0 bases and the V segment lost 5 bases, leaving 7 bases of the junction unmatched. There are 16 residues in the CDR3. The germline gives CDR1 SGHTA, CDR2 FQGTGA. The CDR3 region has the DNA TGTGCCAGCAGCCCCTCGGGAGGGCTCAGCACAGATACGCAGTATTTT. Translated: CASSPSGGLSTDTQYF.

In regard to this clone: The sample has other DNA sequences that encode this CDR3 too. The chain has TRBV27 and TRBJ1-2; 7 bases map to TRBD1. CDR3 length: 14 residues. V gave up 5 bases and J gave up 0 bases; unmatched junction bases: 3. Germline CDR1 reads MNHEY; CDR2 reads SMNVEV (reference sequence). CDR3 in amino acids: CASSTGTANYGYTF. The CDR3 DNA sequence: TGTGCCAGCAGTACCGGGACAGCTAACTATGGCTACACCTTC.

The chain has TRBV27 and TRBJ1-2; tentatively, D is TRBD1 (5 bases). Germline CDR1 reads MNHEY; CDR2 reads SMNVEV (reference sequence). This CDR3 is 13 amino acids long. The V end lost 6 bases, the J end lost 8 bases, and 16 bases lay between the germline ends. The CDR3 DNA follows: TGTGCCAGCAGACCTCTCCCAGGGACCGGCTACACCTTC. This encodes CASRPLPGTGYTF.

The chain employs TRBV6-5 and TRBJ1-5; no firm D call. CDR1 is MNHEY and CDR2 is SVGAGI in the germline V gene. This CDR3 comprises 13 residues. V was shortened by 10 bases and J by 4 bases, with 14 bases between the two germline ends. The CDR3 DNA follows: TGTGCCACCACGATGGGGTGGAATCAGCCCCAGCATTTT. It codes for CATTMGWNQPQHF.

The CDR3 DNA follows: TGTGCCAGTAGTATTGGGTATGAAAAACTGTTTTTT. Its protein is CASSIGYEKLFF. The chain joins TRBV19 to TRBJ1-4; D remains ambiguous. CDR1 and CDR2 (germline): LNHDA, SQIVND (reference sequence). This CDR3 contains 12 residues. V was trimmed by 3 bases and J by 6 bases, leaving 5 bases between them.

In this sample, this clone turned up once. The rearrangement links TRBV11-2 to TRBJ2-5, with 11 bases matching TRBD2. The germline gives CDR1 SGHAT, CDR2 FQNNGV. This CDR3 region has 15 residues. Germline trimming cut 5 bases from V and 6 bases from J; bases unmatched to any gene: 8. The CDR3 DNA reads TGTGCCAGCAGCGTAGCGGGAGGGCCGTCGAAGACCCAGTACTTC. Translation: CASSVAGGPSKTQYF.

This clone was observed a handful of times. The chain combines TRBV6-6 with TRBJ2-7; D is uncertain. The germline gives CDR1 MNHNY, CDR2 SVGAGI (reference sequence). There are 13 residues in the CDR3. The V end lost 2 bases, the J end lost 3 bases, and 8 bases lay between the germline ends. CDR3 coding DNA: TGTGCCAGCAGTTACAACTCTCGCTACGAGCAGTACTTC. Amino acids: CASSYNSRYEQYF.

The chain is built from TRBV15 and TRBJ2-1; D is undetermined. The V end lost 0 bases, the J end lost 4 bases, and 10 bases lay between the germline ends. The CDR3 length is 15 residues. Germline V gives CDR1 LNHNV, CDR2 YYDKDF (reference sequence). CDR3 sequence reads: CATSRDSRKYNEQFF. The CDR3 nucleotides read TGTGCCACCAGCAGAGATAGCAGGAAATACAATGAGCAGTTCTTC. The full variable domain, in which reference TRBV15 and TRBJ2-1 provide the parts outside the CDR3, is DAMVIQNPRYQVTQFGKPVTLSCSQTLNHNVMYWYQQKSSQAPKLLFHYYDKDFNNEADTPDNFQSRRPNTSFCFLDIRSPGLGDTAMYLCATSRDSRKYNEQFFGPGTRLTVL.

This chain joins TRBV5-6 and TRBJ2-1; TRBD2 might be the D (5 bases). V lost 6 bases to trimming and J lost 5 bases, with 9 bases between them. CDR1 SGHDT and CDR2 YYEEEE come from the germline V gene. CDR3 size: 12 residues. The CDR3 protein is CASKTTHNEQFF. CDR3 DNA: TGTGCCAGCAAGACTACCCACAATGAGCAGTTCTTC.

This clone was seen more than once but under ten times. The J gene is TRBJ1-4, the V gene TRBV18, with a tentative D call TRBD1 (5 bases). V was trimmed by 1 base and J by 4 bases, leaving 10 bases between them. The germline gives CDR1 KGHSH, CDR2 LQKENI. This CDR3 contains 15 residues. CDR3 in DNA: TGTGCCAGCTCACCACTAGGGGCCCTTAATGAAAAACTGTTTTTT. Amino acid sequence: CASSPLGALNEKLFF.

The gene calls are TRBV6-6 and TRBJ1-5, with 9 bases identical to TRBD1. The germline CDR1 and CDR2 sequences are MNHNY and SVGAGI (reference sequence). With 6 bases clipped from V and 4 bases from J, the junction kept 4 bases outside the gene matches. The CDR3 extends over 14 amino acids. The CDR3 spells CASRRTGDNQPQHF. CDR3 coding DNA: TGTGCCAGCAGACGGACAGGGGATAATCAGCCCCAGCATTTT.

The V call is TRBV5-1, the J call TRBJ2-3; D unresolved. V was pared by 1 base and J by 6 bases, with 9 bases between. CDR1 SGHRS and CDR2 YFSETQ come from the germline V gene. The CDR3 sequence is 13 residues long. The CDR3, as DNA: TGCGCCAGCAGCTTGCAGACCCGCGATACGCAGTATTTT. Protein: CASSLQTRDTQYF.

The rearrangement joins TRBV10-2 to TRBJ2-1, with TRBD2 as a possible D gene (5 bases). V lost 6 bases to trimming and J lost 2 bases, with 11 bases between them. The germline V gene has CDR1 WSHSY and CDR2 SAAADI. The CDR3 is 14 residues long. CDR3 DNA sequence: TGCGCCAGCAGGAGAGGGCCACCCTACAATGAGCAGTTCTTC. The encoded protein is CASRRGPPYNEQFF.

This chain connects TRBV5-1 to TRBJ1-4; a weak D match, TRBD1 (6 bases). The CDR3 length is 16 residues. Germline CDR1 is SGHRS and CDR2 is YFSETQ. V was shortened by 4 bases and J by 0 bases, with 13 bases between the two germline ends. The CDR3 DNA follows: TGCGCCAGCAGCCCCCAGGGGCTGGCAACTAATGAAAAACTGTTTTTT. Its protein product is CASSPQGLATNEKLFF.